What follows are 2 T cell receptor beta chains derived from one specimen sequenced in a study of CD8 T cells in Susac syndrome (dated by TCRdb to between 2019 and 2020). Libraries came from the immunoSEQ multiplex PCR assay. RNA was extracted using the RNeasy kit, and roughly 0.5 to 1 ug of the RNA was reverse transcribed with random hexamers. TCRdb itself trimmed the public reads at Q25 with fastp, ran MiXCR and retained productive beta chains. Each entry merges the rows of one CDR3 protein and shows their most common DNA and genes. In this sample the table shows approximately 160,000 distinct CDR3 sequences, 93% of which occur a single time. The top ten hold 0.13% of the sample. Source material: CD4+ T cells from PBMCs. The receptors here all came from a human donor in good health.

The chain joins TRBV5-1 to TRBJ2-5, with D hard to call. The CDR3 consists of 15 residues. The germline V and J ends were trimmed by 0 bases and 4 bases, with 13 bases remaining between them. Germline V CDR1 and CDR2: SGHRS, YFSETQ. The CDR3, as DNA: TGCGCCAGCAGCTTGGAACCCCCGGTCCCAGAGACCCAGTACTTC. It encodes CASSLEPPVPETQYF. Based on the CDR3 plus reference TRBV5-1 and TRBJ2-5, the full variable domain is KAGVTQTPRYLIKTRGQQVTLSCSPISGHRSVSWYQQTPGQGLQFLFEYFSETQRNKGNFPGRFSGRQFSNSRSEMNVSTLELGDSALYLCASSLEPPVPETQYFGPGTRLLVL.

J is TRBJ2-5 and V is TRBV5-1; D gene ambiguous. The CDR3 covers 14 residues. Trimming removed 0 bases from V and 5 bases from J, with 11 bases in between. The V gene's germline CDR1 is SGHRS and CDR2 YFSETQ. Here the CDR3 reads CASSLGDIGETQYF. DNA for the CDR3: TGCGCCAGCAGCTTGGGCGACATTGGGGAGACCCAGTACTTC.